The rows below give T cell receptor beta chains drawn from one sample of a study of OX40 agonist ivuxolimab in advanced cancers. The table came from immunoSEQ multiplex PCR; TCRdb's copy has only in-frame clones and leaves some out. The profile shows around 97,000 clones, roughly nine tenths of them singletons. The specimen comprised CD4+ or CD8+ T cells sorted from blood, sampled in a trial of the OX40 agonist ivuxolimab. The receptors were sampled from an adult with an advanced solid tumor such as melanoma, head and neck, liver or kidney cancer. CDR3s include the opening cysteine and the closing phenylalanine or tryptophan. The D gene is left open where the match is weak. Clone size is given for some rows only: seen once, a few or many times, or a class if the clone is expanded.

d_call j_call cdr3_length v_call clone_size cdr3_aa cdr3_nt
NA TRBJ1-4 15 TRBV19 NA CASSIRPGGKEKLFF TGTGCCAGTAGTATTAGACCCGGAGGAAAGGAAAAACTGTTTTTT
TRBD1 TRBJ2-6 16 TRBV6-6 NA CASSGTVLSGANVLTF TGTGCCAGCAGTGGGACAGTCCTTTCTGGGGCCAACGTCCTGACTTTC
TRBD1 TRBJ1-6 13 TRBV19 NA CASTGTEDSPLHF TGTGCCAGTACGGGGACAGAGGATTCACCCCTCCACTTT
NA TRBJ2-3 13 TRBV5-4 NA CASSFFSTDTQYF TGTGCCAGCAGCTTCTTTAGCACAGATACGCAGTATTTT
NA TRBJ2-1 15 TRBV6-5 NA CASSYSYSRNNEQFF TGTGCCAGCAGTTACTCGTACAGCCGAAACAATGAGCAGTTCTTC
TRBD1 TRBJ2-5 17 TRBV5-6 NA CASSRPRDRGFGETQYF TGTGCCAGCAGCCGCCCCCGGGACAGGGGCTTTGGGGAGACCCAGTACTTC
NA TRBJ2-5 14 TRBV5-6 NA CASSLRGRKETQYF TGTGCCAGCAGCTTGCGGGGTAGGAAAGAGACCCAGTACTTC
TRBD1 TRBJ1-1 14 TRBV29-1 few CSVGDSSMGTEAFF TGCAGCGTTGGGGACAGTTCGATGGGCACTGAAGCTTTCTTT
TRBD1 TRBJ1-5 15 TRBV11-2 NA CASSQGQGSNQPQHF TGTGCCAGCAGCCAGGGACAGGGGAGCAATCAGCCCCAGCATTTT
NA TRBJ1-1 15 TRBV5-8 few CASSLGRVQNTEAFF TGTGCCAGCAGCTTGGGTCGTGTGCAGAACACTGAAGCTTTCTTT